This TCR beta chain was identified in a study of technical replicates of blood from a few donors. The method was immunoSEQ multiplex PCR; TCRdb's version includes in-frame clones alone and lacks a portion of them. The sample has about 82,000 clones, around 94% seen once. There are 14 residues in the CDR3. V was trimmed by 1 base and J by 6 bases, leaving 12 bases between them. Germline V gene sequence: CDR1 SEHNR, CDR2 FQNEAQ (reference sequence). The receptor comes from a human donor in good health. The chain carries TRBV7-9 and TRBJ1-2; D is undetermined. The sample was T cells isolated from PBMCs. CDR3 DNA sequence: TGTGCCAGCAGCTTAGGCGTTTTATCGGATGGCTACACCTTC. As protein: CASSLGVLSDGYTF. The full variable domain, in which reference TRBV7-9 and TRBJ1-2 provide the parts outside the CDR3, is DTGVSQNPRHKITKRGQNVTFRCDPISEHNRLYWYRQTLGQGPEFLTYFQNEAQLEKSRLLSDRFSAERPKGSFSTLEIQRTEQGDSAMYLCASSLGVLSDGYTFGSGTRLTVV.